These 2 T cell receptor beta chains originate from one sample sequenced in a study of blood T cell repertoires in COVID-19. Sequencing was performed with immunoSEQ multiplex PCR; in TCRdb, only in-frame clones are kept and a portion is missing. Of under 300,000 clones listed, roughly 88% are singletons. The sequenced sample consisted of peripheral blood. These TCRs come from a man older than 75 with acute or convalescent COVID-19.

The DNA of the CDR3 is TGTGCCAGCAGGACAGGGATCTCCTACGAGCAGTACTTC. Its translation is CASRTGISYEQYF. The V and J genes are TRBV28 and TRBJ2-7; 7 nucleotides align to TRBD1. The CDR3 is 13 residues long. Germline V gene lookup returns CDR1 MDHEN and CDR2 SYDVKM. V was clipped by 6 bases and J by 0 bases; unmatched bases: 2.

The J gene is TRBJ1-4, the V gene TRBV5-4; TRBD1 matches 9 bases. After removal of 0 bases from V and 8 bases from J, the junction contained 5 bases not matched to a gene. CDR1 SGHNT and CDR2 YYREEE come from the germline V gene (reference sequence). The CDR3 runs 15 residues. The CDR3 DNA follows: TGTGCCAGCAGCTTGGAGACAGGGGGGGGAGAAAAACTGTTTTTT. Residues: CASSLETGGGEKLFF. Looking up the rest from reference TRBV5-4 and TRBJ1-4 gives the full variable domain: ETGVTQSPTHLIKTRGQQVTLRCSSQSGHNTVSWYQQALGQGPQFIFQYYREEENGRGNFPPRFSGLQFPNYSSELNVNALELDDSALYLCASSLETGGGEKLFFGSGTQLSVL.